The 9 T cell receptor beta chains presented below share a single source sample, sequenced in a study of shared clonotypes between healthy human individuals. Some clones are missing from TCRdb's copy, which holds only in-frame ones; the method was immunoSEQ multiplex PCR. The sample holds over a million clones, more than 95% seen once. The sequenced sample consisted of naive CD4+ T cells sorted from blood. As to subset: CD45RA+ positively selected. These TCRs come from a man aged 30 to 39 in good health.

The chain links TRBV5-1 to TRBJ2-2, with a possible D match to TRBD2 (6 bases). From germline, CDR1 is SGHRS and CDR2 YFSETQ. The CDR3 contains 15 residues. V shed 2 bases and J shed 8 bases, with 16 bases lying between them. CDR3 amino acids: CASSFLQEGLGELFF. For the CDR3, the DNA is TGCGCCAGCAGCTTCTTACAGGAGGGGTTGGGGGAGCTGTTTTTT.

This chain connects TRBV7-8 to TRBJ1-1; possibly TRBD1 for D (5 bases). This CDR3 comprises 13 residues. V lost 1 base and J lost 4, with 7 bases in between. Germline V gives CDR1 SGHVS, CDR2 FQNEAQ. CDR3 residues: CASSLGGGTEAFF. The CDR3 bases are TGTGCCAGCAGCTTAGGGGGGGGCACTGAAGCTTTCTTT.

The chain has TRBV28 and TRBJ2-7; D is perhaps TRBD2 (5 bases). Trimming cost V 10 bases and J 1 base, with 23 bases left between them. This CDR3 region has 16 residues. Germline CDR1 MDHEN, CDR2 SYDVKM. The CDR3 DNA reads as TGTGCCACCGTCGAGGGCCTTGGGTCTGGGTCCTACGAGCAGTACTTC. It codes for CATVEGLGSGSYEQYF. The complete variable domain, with remaining parts taken from reference TRBV28 and TRBJ2-7, reads DVKVTQSSRYLVKRTGEKVFLECVQDMDHENMFWYRQDPGLGLRLIYFSYDVKMKEKGDIPEGYSVSREKKERFSLILESASTNQTSMYLCATVEGLGSGSYEQYFGPGTRLTVT.

This chain links TRBV6-1 with TRBJ1-1, with D unclear. Germline V CDR1 and CDR2: MNHNS, SASEGT. The V end lost 7 bases, the J end lost 1 base, and 10 bases lay between the germline ends. The CDR3 contains 13 residues. The CDR3 DNA reads TGTGCCAGCAATAACAAACCGAACACTGAAGCTTTCTTT. This translates into CASNNKPNTEAFF.

This chain connects TRBV29-1 to TRBJ1-1, with 7 bases aligning to TRBD1. Germline-derived CDR1 and CDR2 are SQVTM and ANQGSEA. With 6 bases clipped from V and 3 bases from J, the junction kept 10 bases outside the gene matches. The CDR3 loop spans 14 amino acids. CDR3 protein: CSVRFRGRDTEAFF. The DNA for the CDR3 is TGCAGCGTCCGATTCAGGGGGAGGGACACTGAAGCTTTCTTT.

The chain combines TRBV25-1 with TRBJ2-5; TRBD1 is a possible D gene (6 bases). The CDR3 runs to 15 residues. Deletions cut 6 bases from V and 7 bases from J, with 21 bases between. From germline, CDR1 is MGHDK and CDR2 SYGVNS. The CDR3 here is CASSSGTRADTTQYF. The CDR3, as DNA: TGTGCCAGCAGCTCCGGGACACGGGCGGATACGACCCAGTACTTC.

The gene calls are TRBV11-2 and TRBJ2-7; 7 nucleotides agree with TRBD2. Looked up from germline, CDR1 is SGHAT and CDR2 is FQNNGV. The trim removed 5 bases at V and 9 bases at J, leaving 19 bases unmatched. This CDR3 region has 16 residues. CDR3 DNA: TGTGCCAGCAGCGGTTCGGTGGGAGGGACCCTCTGGGTGCAGTACTTC. This encodes CASSGSVGGTLWVQYF.

This rearrangement joins TRBV9 to TRBJ2-1; no clear D. V was cut by 3 bases and J by 0 bases, with 13 bases left in between. Germline CDR1 SGDLS, CDR2 YYNGEE. This CDR3 region has 16 residues. The CDR3 bases are TGTGCCAGCAGCGGTCCCCCCCCCTTCTCCTACAATGAGCAGTTCTTC. Its translation is CASSGPPPFSYNEQFF.

The chain recombines TRBV9 with TRBJ2-3; 7 bases align to TRBD2. The trim removed 4 bases at V and 0 bases at J, leaving 14 bases unmatched. CDR1 is SGDLS and CDR2 is YYNGEE in the germline V gene. The CDR3 is 18 amino acids. CDR3: CASSTRNSGPTSTDTQYF. CDR3 coding DNA: TGTGCCAGCAGCACCCGGAATAGCGGGCCTACTAGCACAGATACGCAGTATTTT. Looking up the rest from reference TRBV9 and TRBJ2-3 gives the full variable domain: DSGVTQTPKHLITATGQRVTLRCSPRSGDLSVYWYQQSLDQGLQFLIQYYNGEERAKGNILERFSAQQFPDLHSELNLSSLELGDSALYFCASSTRNSGPTSTDTQYFGPGTRLTVL.